This T cell receptor beta chain was profiled in a study of blood T cells in healthy people across ages. Comment on this clonotype: A much larger clone is a single base away; this may be a read error.

The CDR3 totals 16 residues. In germline, CDR1 is SQVTM, CDR2 ANQGSEA. V gave up 0 bases and J gave up 6 bases; unmatched junction bases: 12. Through a sample-barcoded 5' primer and a J-beta primer mix, a second PCR was run for about 7 to 12 cycles. MiXCR was run by TCRdb on the 5' RACE reads, yielding one entry per CDR3 protein. This sample has 700,000 or so distinct CDR3 sequences, with 35% to 50% found just once. V is TRBV29-1 and J is TRBJ2-5; 8 bases agree with TRBD1. Sequenced input: blood. The clonotype originates from a man older than 75 in good health. DNA of the CDR3: TGCAGCGTTGAAGAGCCGCTCGGACAGGGCGGACAGACCCAGTACTTC. Encoded protein: CSVEEPLGQGGQTQYF.